Here is one T cell receptor (beta chain) with its context. Antigen unknown. Germline lookup yields CDR1 SGDLS and CDR2 YYNGEE. Losses at the gene ends were 7 bases for V and 3 bases for J; bases not matched to a gene: 4. CDR3 length: 14 residues. These data originate in a study of cytomegalovirus exposure and HLA in healthy donors. Study conclusions and caveats: Diagnosis of cytomegalovirus status made by the classifier reportedly showed high specificity and sensitivity.

Amplification used 60 Vbeta primers and 13 Jbeta primers. Using immunoSEQ multiplex PCR, the repertoire was profiled, and TCRdb retains in-frame clones only, with some absent. The table records 130,000 to 150,000 clones, over 75% of them present only once. This rearrangement joins TRBV9 to TRBJ2-2, with 9 positions matching TRBD2. Sequencing input: PBMCs. This clonotype was obtained from a woman between 45 and 65 years old in good health and CMV-seropositive. CDR3 amino acids: CASAGGPDTGELFF. The CDR3 DNA sequence: TGTGCCAGCGCGGGGGGGCCTGACACCGGGGAGCTGTTTTTT.